A selection of T cell receptor beta chains follows, all from one sample in a study of regulatory T cells in long-lasting Graves disease. Each CDR3 protein is one row after TCRdb ran MiXCR on the multiplex PCR reads. Of 350,000 to 450,000 distinct CDR3 sequences listed, around 20% are singletons. This sample comprised peripheral blood mononuclear cells (PBMCs), obtained when the disease was refractory, from a patient treated with antithyroid drugs. The receptors stem from a female donor with Graves disease. CDR3s include the opening cysteine and the closing phenylalanine or tryptophan. A D gene is named only where the DNA matches it firmly. For some rows the clone size is stated as once, few or many, or as a class when expanded; others skip it.

clone_size	j_call	v_call	d_call	cdr3_nt	cdr3_aa
few	TRBJ2-7	TRBV10-3	TRBD2	TGTGCCAGCAGTCCAACACCCGGGGGGGACGTGTACTTC	CASSPTPGGDVYF
many	TRBJ1-4	TRBV7-9	NA	TGTGCCAGCAGCTTAAGGCAGATTAATGAAAAACTGTTTTTT	CASSLRQINEKLFF
few	TRBJ2-1	TRBV11-2	NA	TGTGCCAGCAGCTTAGAGTTATCGACTCAATTCGGCAATGAGCAGTTCTTC	CASSLELSTQFGNEQFF
many	TRBJ2-2	TRBV28	NA	TGTGCCAGCAGTTACCGGGGCCGGGGGCTGTTTTTT	CASSYRGRGLFF
NA	TRBJ1-1	TRBV6-2/TRBV6-3	NA	TGTGCCAGCCTAGTGGACACTGAAGCTTTCTTT	CASLVDTEAFF
many	TRBJ1-3	TRBV28	NA	TGTGCCAGCAGCTTAAACAGAGGAAACACCATATATTTT	CASSLNRGNTIYF
NA	TRBJ2-1	TRBV6-1	NA	TGTGCCAGCAACACGGACGGGAAGCAGTTCTTC	CASNTDGKQFF
many	TRBJ2-7	TRBV5-1	NA	TGCGCCAGCAGCTTGGAACCGAACCAGTTTGCTGAGCAGTACTTC	CASSLEPNQFAEQYF
many	TRBJ2-5	TRBV2	NA	TGTGCCAGCAGTCGGCCGTTAGTAGCAGAGACCCAGTACTTC	CASSRPLVAETQYF
NA	TRBJ2-3	TRBV20-1	NA	TGCAGTGCCCGATCCTCCCTCTTTACAGATACGCAGTATTTT	CSARSSLFTDTQYF
many	TRBJ1-4	TRBV11-2	NA	TGTGCCAGCAGCTCCAAATCAACTAATGAAAAACTGTTTTTT	CASSSKSTNEKLFF
many	TRBJ1-5	TRBV6-5	NA	TGTGCCAGCAGTTACAAGGTCAATCAGCCCCAGCATTTT	CASSYKVNQPQHF
NA	TRBJ2-5	TRBV13	TRBD2	TGTGCCAGCAGCCCTCGGACTAGCGGGGTCAAGCAAGAGACCCAGTACTTC	CASSPRTSGVKQETQYF
few	TRBJ1-6	TRBV5-8	NA	TGTGCCAGCAGCTTGGGGGTTACGGCCTATAATTCACCCCTCCACTTT	CASSLGVTAYNSPLHF
NA	TRBJ1-4	TRBV4-1	NA	TGCGCCAGCAGTGGGCTTTTTGAAAAACTGTTTTTT	CASSGLFEKLFF
NA	TRBJ2-5	TRBV29-1	TRBD2	TGCAGCGTGGGGGGTTGGACTAGATTAAGGCAAGAGACCCAGTACTTC	CSVGGWTRLRQETQYF
NA	TRBJ2-3	TRBV27	NA	TGTGCCAGCAGTTTACTGGGACGGCCAGATACGCAGTATTTT	CASSLLGRPDTQYF
NA	TRBJ1-1	TRBV12-3/TRBV12-4	TRBD1	TGTGCCAGCAATCCGACCGCCGGGACAGGGGGCACTGAAGCTTTCTTT	CASNPTAGTGGTEAFF
NA	TRBJ2-1	TRBV2	TRBD2	TGTGCCAGCGGCCCACGGGCCCCGGGGGGCTCCTACAATGAGCAGTTCTTC	CASGPRAPGGSYNEQFF
few	TRBJ2-1	TRBV20-1	TRBD2	TGCAGTGCTAGAGTGGGGACTAGCGGGAGAAATGAGCAGTTCTTC	CSARVGTSGRNEQFF
NA	TRBJ2-1	TRBV3-1	NA	TGTGCCAGCCAACCGCGACTATCCTACAATGAGCAGTTCTTC	CASQPRLSYNEQFF
many	TRBJ1-5	TRBV15	NA	TGTGCCACCAGCAGAGATGGGGCAGGGGATCAGCCCCAGCATTTT	CATSRDGAGDQPQHF
few	TRBJ2-7	TRBV7-9	NA	TGTGCCAGCAGCCCGAACCGCGAGCAGTACTTC	CASSPNREQYF
few	TRBJ1-4	TRBV29-1	TRBD1	TGCAGCGTGACAGGGGAATGGGATAATGAAAAACTGTTTTTT	CSVTGEWDNEKLFF
NA	TRBJ1-1	TRBV11-2	NA	TGTGCCAGCAGCTGGGTGGCAGGGGAGAACACTGAAGCTTTCTTT	CASSWVAGENTEAFF
many	TRBJ2-5	TRBV2	NA	TGTGCCAGCACCAGATGGGGACAAGAGACCCAGTACTTC	CASTRWGQETQYF